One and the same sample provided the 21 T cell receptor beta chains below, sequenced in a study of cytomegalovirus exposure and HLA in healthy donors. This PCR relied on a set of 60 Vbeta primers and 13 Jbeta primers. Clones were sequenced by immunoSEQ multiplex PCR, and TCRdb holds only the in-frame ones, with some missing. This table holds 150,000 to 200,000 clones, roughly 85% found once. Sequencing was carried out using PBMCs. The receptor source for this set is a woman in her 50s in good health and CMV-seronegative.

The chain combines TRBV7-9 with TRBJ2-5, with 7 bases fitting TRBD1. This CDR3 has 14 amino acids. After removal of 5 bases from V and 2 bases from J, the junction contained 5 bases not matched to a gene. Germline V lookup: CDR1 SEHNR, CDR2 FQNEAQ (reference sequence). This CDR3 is CASSPDRVQETQYF. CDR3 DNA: TGTGCCAGCAGCCCAGACAGGGTACAAGAGACCCAGTACTTC.

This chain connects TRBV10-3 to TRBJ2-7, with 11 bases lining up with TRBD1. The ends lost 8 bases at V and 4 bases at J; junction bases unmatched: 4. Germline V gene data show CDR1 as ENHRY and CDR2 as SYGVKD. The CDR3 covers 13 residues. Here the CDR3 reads CAISGQGVYEQYF. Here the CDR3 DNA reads TGTGCCATCTCGGGACAGGGGGTTTACGAGCAGTACTTC.

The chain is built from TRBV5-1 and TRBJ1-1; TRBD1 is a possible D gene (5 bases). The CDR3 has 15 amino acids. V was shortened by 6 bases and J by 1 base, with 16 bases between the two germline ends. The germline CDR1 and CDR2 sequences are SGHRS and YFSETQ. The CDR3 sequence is CASTTYGGGNTEAFF. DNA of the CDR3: TGCGCCAGCACCACCTACGGGGGGGGGAACACTGAAGCTTTCTTT.

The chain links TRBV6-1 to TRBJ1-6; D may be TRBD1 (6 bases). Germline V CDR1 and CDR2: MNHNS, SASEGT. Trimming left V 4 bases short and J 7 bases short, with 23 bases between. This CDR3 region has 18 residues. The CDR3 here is CASSAGGTLGRGNSPLHF. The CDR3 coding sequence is TGTGCCAGCAGTGCGGGGGGGACCCTAGGGAGGGGGAATTCACCCCTCCACTTT.

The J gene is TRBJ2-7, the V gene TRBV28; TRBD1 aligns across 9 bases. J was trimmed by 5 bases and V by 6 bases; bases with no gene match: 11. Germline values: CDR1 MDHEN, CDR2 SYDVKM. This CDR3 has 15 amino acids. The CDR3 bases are TGTGCCAGCAGGAATCCCGGGACAGGGAGACACGAGCAGTACTTC. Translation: CASRNPGTGRHEQYF.

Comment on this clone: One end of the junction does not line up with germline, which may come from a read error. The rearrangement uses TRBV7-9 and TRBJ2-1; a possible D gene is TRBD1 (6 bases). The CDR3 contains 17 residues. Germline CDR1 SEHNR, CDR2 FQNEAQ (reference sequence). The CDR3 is CSSSSSGQNAHHNEQFF. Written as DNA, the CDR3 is TGTTCCAGCAGCTCTTCTGGACAGAACGCCCACCACAATGAGCAGTTCTTC.

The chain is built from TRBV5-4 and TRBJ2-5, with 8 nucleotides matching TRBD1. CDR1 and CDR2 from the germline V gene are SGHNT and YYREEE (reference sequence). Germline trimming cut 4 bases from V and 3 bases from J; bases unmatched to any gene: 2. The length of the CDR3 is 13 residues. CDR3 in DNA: TGTGCCAGCAGCCCGGACAGGGAAGAGACCCAGTACTTC. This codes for CASSPDREETQYF.

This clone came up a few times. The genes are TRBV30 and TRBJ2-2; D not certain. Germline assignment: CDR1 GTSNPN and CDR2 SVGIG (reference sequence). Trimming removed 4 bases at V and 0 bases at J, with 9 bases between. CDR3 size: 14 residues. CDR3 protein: CAWKNGPNTGELFF. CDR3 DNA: TGTGCCTGGAAAAATGGCCCGAACACCGGGGAGCTGTTTTTT.

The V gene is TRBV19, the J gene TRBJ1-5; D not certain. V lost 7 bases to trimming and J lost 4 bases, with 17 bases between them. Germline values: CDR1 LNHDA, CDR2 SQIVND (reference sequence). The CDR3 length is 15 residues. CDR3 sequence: CASKIGWGGNQPQHF. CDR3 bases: TGTGCCAGTAAAATCGGGTGGGGAGGTAATCAGCCCCAGCATTTT.

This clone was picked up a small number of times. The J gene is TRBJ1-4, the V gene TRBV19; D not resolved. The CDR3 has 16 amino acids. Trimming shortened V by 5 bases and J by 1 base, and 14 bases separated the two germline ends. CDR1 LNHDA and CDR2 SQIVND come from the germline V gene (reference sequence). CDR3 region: CASSAKAPGTNEKLFF. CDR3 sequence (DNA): TGTGCCAGTAGTGCCAAGGCGCCGGGAACTAATGAAAAACTGTTTTTT.

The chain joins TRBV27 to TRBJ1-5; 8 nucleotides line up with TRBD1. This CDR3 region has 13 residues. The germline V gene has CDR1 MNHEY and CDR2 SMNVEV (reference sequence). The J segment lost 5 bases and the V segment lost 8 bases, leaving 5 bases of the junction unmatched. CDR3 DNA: TGTGCCAGCCGGACAGGGCGCGATCAGCCCCAGCATTTT. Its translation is CASRTGRDQPQHF.

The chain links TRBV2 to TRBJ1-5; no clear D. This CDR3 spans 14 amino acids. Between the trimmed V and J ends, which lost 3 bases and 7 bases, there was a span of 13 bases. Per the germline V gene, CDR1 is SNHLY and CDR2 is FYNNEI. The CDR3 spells CASSDFGVRQPQHF. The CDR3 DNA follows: TGTGCCAGCAGTGATTTCGGGGTTAGACAGCCCCAGCATTTT.

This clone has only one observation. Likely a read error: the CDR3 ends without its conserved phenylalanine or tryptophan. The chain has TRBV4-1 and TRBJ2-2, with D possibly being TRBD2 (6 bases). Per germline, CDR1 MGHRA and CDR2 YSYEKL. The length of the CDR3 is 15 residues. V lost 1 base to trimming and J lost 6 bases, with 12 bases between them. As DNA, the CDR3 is TGCGCCAGCAGCCAAGGGAGGCTAGCGCCCGGGGAGCTGTTTCTT. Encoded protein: CASSQGRLAPGELFL.

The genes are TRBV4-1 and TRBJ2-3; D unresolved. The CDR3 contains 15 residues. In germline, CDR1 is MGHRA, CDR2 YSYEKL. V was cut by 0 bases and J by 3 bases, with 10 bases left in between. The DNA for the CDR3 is TGCGCCAGCAGCCAAGAGAGTACAGTGACAGATACGCAGTATTTT. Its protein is CASSQESTVTDTQYF.

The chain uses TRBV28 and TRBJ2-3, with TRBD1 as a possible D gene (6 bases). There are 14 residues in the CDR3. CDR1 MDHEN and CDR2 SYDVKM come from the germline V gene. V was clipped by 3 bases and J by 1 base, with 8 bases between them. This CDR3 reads CASSFRGRTDTQYF. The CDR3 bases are TGTGCCAGCAGTTTCAGGGGACGCACAGATACGCAGTATTTT.

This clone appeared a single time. CDR3 residues: CASSVGLPGLAGVGEQYF. CDR3 DNA: TGTGCCAGCAGCGTAGGGCTTCCGGGACTAGCGGGAGTAGGTGAGCAGTACTTC. The rearrangement links TRBV9 to TRBJ2-7; 14 bases match TRBD2. V shed 0 bases and J 7 bases; nucleotides not matched to a gene: 12. This CDR3 has 18 amino acids. From germline, CDR1 is SGDLS and CDR2 YYNGEE.

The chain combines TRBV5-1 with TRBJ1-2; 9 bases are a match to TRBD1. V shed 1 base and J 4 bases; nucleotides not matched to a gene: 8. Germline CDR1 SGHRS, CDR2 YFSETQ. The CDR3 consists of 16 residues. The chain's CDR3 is CASSLITGTGTYGYTF. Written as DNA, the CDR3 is TGCGCCAGCAGCTTGATTACCGGGACAGGGACCTATGGCTACACCTTC.

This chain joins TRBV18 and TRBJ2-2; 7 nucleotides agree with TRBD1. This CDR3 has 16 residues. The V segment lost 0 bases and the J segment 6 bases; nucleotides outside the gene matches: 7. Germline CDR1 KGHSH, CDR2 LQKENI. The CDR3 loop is CASSPPDRVNAGELFF. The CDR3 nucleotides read TGTGCCAGCTCACCACCTGACAGGGTAAATGCCGGGGAGCTGTTTTTT.

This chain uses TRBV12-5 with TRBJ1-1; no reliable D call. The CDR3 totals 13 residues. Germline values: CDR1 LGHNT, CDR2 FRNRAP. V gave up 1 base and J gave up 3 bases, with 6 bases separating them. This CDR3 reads CASGLDSDTEAFF. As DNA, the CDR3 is TGTGCTAGTGGTTTGGACAGTGACACTGAAGCTTTCTTT.

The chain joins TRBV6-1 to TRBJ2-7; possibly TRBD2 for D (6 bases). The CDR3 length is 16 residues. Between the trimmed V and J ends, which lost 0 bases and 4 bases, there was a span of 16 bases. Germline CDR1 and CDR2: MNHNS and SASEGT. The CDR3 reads CASSEAGGWTGYEQYF. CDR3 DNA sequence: TGTGCCAGCAGTGAAGCGGGAGGATGGACTGGGTACGAGCAGTACTTC.

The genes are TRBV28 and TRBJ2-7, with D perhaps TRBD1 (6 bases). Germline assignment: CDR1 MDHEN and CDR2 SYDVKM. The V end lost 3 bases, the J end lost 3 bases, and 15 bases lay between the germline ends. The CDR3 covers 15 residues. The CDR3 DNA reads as TGTGCCAGCAGTTTTAGGGGGAAACTAGGCTACGAGCAGTACTTC. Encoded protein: CASSFRGKLGYEQYF.